This entry lists 14 T cell receptor beta chains sequenced from one sample in a study of blood T cell repertoires in COVID-19. Sequencing was performed with immunoSEQ multiplex PCR; in TCRdb, only in-frame clones are kept and a portion is missing. The sample lists more than 110,000 clones, roughly 90% occurring once. The sequenced material came from peripheral blood. All receptors come from a man aged 50 to 60 with active or convalescent COVID-19.

This chain joins TRBV10-2 and TRBJ1-5, with 10 nucleotides matching TRBD1. With 7 bases clipped from V and 5 bases from J, the junction kept 5 bases outside the gene matches. The length of the CDR3 is 14 residues. Germline V gene sequence: CDR1 WSHSY, CDR2 SAAADI. The CDR3 here is CASTRTGGDQPQHF. CDR3 nucleotides: TGCGCCAGCACCCGGACAGGGGGGGATCAGCCCCAGCATTTT.

The chain combines TRBV9 with TRBJ2-5; D not certain. Trimming took 0 bases from V and 7 from J, leaving 7 bases between them. CDR1 and CDR2 (germline): SGDLS, YYNGEE. CDR3 length: 12 amino acids. The CDR3, as DNA: TGTGCCAGCAGCGTAGAGCATGGGACCCAGTACTTC. This translates into CASSVEHGTQYF.

The genes are TRBV7-3 and TRBJ2-3; unclear D gene. Per the germline V gene, CDR1 is SGHTA and CDR2 is FQGTGA. V was clipped by 3 bases and J by 2 bases, with 6 bases between them. The CDR3 has 13 amino acids. The CDR3 sequence: CASSFSNTDTQYF. The CDR3 nucleotides read TGTGCCAGCAGCTTCAGTAACACAGATACGCAGTATTTT.

The chain combines TRBV9 with TRBJ2-7; TRBD2 is a possible D gene (6 bases). Trimming took off 3 bases at V and 0 bases at J, with 16 bases between the two ends. The CDR3 loop spans 16 amino acids. Germline V lookup: CDR1 SGDLS, CDR2 YYNGEE. For the CDR3, the DNA is TGTGCCAGCAGCGCCAATAGCGGACCTAGCTCCTACGAGCAGTACTTC. Translated, it gives CASSANSGPSSYEQYF.

The rearrangement links TRBV25-1 to TRBJ1-6, with a possible D match to TRBD1 (6 bases). V lost 8 bases and J lost 6, with 11 bases in between. Germline V CDR1 and CDR2: MGHDK, SYGVNS. This CDR3 has 13 residues. CDR3 in DNA: TGTGCCAGCTCCAGGGGTGTTAATTCACCCCTCCACTTT. This encodes CASSRGVNSPLHF.

The gene calls are TRBV28 and TRBJ1-5; 10 bases are a match to TRBD1. The germline gives CDR1 MDHEN, CDR2 SYDVKM. The CDR3 has 15 amino acids. J lost 6 bases, V lost 2 bases, and 4 bases had no gene match. Written as DNA, the CDR3 is TGTGCCAGCAGTTTAGAAGGGACAGGGGTTCAGCCCCAGCATTTT. Translated: CASSLEGTGVQPQHF.

The genes are TRBV19 and TRBJ1-5; D is perhaps TRBD1 (6 bases). From germline, CDR1 is LNHDA and CDR2 SQIVND (reference sequence). The CDR3 is 16 amino acids. Trimming removed 1 base from V and 3 bases from J, with 13 bases in between. The CDR3 loop reads CASSIAGPGANQPQHF. DNA for the CDR3: TGTGCCAGTAGTATAGCAGGGCCAGGGGCCAATCAGCCCCAGCATTTT.

As regards this clone: At one boundary the junction diverges from the germline segment, which might be a read error. The chain is built from TRBV7-7 and TRBJ2-5; the match to TRBD2 covers 7 bases. The germline CDR1 and CDR2 sequences are SSHAT and FNYEAQ (reference sequence). CDR3 size: 15 residues. CDR3 loop: CASSLAGQSVGTQYF. In nucleotides, the CDR3 is TGTGCTAGCAGCTTAGCGGGCCAATCGGTCGGGACCCAGTACTTC. Drawing the rest from reference TRBV7-7 and TRBJ2-5, the complete variable domain is GAGVSQSPRYKVTKRGQDVTLRCDPISSHATLYWYQQALGQGPEFLTYFNYEAQPDKSGLPSDRFSAERPEGSISTLTIQRTEQRDSAMYRCASSLAGQSVGTQYFGPGTRLLVL.

The chain is built from TRBV6-1 and TRBJ2-1; TRBD1 matches at 7 bases. Germline V gene data show CDR1 as MNHNS and CDR2 as SASEGT. V trimming: 5 bases; J trimming: 7 bases; junction bases outside the gene matches: 14. This CDR3 is 16 amino acids long. In nucleotides, the CDR3 is TGTGCCAGCAGTCAAGAGGGGGCTAGCATCGTAAATGAGCAGTTCTTC. Translating it yields CASSQEGASIVNEQFF.

This sequence joins TRBV24-1 and TRBJ2-5; possible D gene TRBD1, 6 bases. CDR1 and CDR2 from the germline V gene are KGHDR and SFDVKD. V lost 7 bases to trimming and J lost 4 bases, with 9 bases between them. The CDR3 length is 12 residues. The CDR3 DNA is TGTGCCACCAGCACAGGGTCAGAGACCCAGTACTTC. This encodes CATSTGSETQYF.

V is TRBV6-5 and J is TRBJ1-5; D not resolved. The germline V and J ends were trimmed by 6 bases and 3 bases, with 15 bases remaining between them. The CDR3 totals 15 residues. Germline V gene sequence: CDR1 MNHEY, CDR2 SVGAGI. The CDR3 DNA is TGTGCCAGCAGCCACGGGTGGCAGAACAATCAGCCCCAGCATTTT. Translated, it gives CASSHGWQNNQPQHF.

The chain recombines TRBV28 with TRBJ2-7, with a weak D call TRBD1 (5 bases). V was clipped by 3 bases and J by 2 bases, with 11 bases between them. Germline V gene lookup returns CDR1 MDHEN and CDR2 SYDVKM. The CDR3 runs to 14 residues. Here the CDR3 reads CASSLRQFPYEQYF. The CDR3 nucleotides are TGTGCCAGCAGTTTGCGACAGTTCCCCTACGAGCAGTACTTC.

The chain combines TRBV5-4 with TRBJ2-7, with 11 nucleotides matching TRBD2. With V trimmed by 4 bases and J by 6 bases, 6 bases remained unmatched. The V gene's germline CDR1 is SGHNT and CDR2 YYREEE (reference sequence). The CDR3 has 14 amino acids. Here the CDR3 DNA reads TGTGCCAGCAGCACGACTAGCGGGAACGGCGAGCAGTACTTC. Translation: CASSTTSGNGEQYF.

The chain employs TRBV30 and TRBJ2-5, with D possibly matching TRBD2 (7 bases). The germline CDR1 and CDR2 sequences are GTSNPN and SVGIG (reference sequence). Trimming removed 0 bases at V and 4 bases at J, with 12 bases between. The CDR3 runs to 14 residues. In nucleotides, the CDR3 is TGTGCCTGGAGTGTAGGGGGGGGAGGAGAGACCCAGTACTTC. Translating gives CAWSVGGGGETQYF.